The 25 T cell receptor beta chains reported below all come from one sample, sequenced in a study of T cells after yellow fever vaccination. TCRdb itself ran the 5' RACE reads through MiXCR, one entry per CDR3 protein. The sample lists approximately 600,000 distinct CDR3 sequences, 12% occurring once. The sample in question was PBMCs, obtained on the day of the yellow fever booster vaccination. These receptor sequences come from a man younger than 45 who received the YFV17D yellow fever vaccine.

The V gene is TRBV20-1, the J gene TRBJ2-7; the D call may be TRBD1 or TRBD2 (5 bases each). CDR3 length: 10 amino acids. Trimming pared 6 bases from V and 5 bases from J, leaving 8 bases between. CDR1 and CDR2 from the germline V gene are DFQATT and SNEGSKA (reference sequence). DNA for the CDR3: TGCAGTGCCCAGGGACACGAGCAGTACTTC. Translating gives CSAQGHEQYF.

The table lists this clonotype with a few counts. The rearrangement links TRBV14 to TRBJ2-5, with D hard to call. The length of the CDR3 is 12 residues. Germline V gene lookup returns CDR1 SGHDN and CDR2 FVKESK. Trimming took off 0 bases at V and 6 bases at J, with 5 bases between the two ends. CDR3 amino acids: CASSQDWKTQYF. In nucleotides, the CDR3 is TGTGCCAGCAGCCAAGATTGGAAGACCCAGTACTTC.

V is TRBV7-2 and J is TRBJ2-5; D unclear. The ends were cut back, 3 bases at V and 6 bases at J, with 14 bases in the middle. The CDR3 covers 14 residues. Germline V CDR1 and CDR2: SGHTA, FQGNSA. Written as DNA, the CDR3 is TGTGCCAGCAGCTTCAACCGCTACCCAAAGACCCAGTACTTC. Residues: CASSFNRYPKTQYF.

This clonotype was observed a handful of times. This chain joins TRBV12-3 or TRBV12-4 and TRBJ2-2, with D perhaps TRBD1 (6 bases). The CDR3 covers 13 residues. Trimming left V 6 bases short and J 6 bases short, with 11 bases between. The CDR3, as DNA: TGTGCCAGCAGCGACGGGACACCCGGGGAGCTGTTTTTT. The encoded protein is CASSDGTPGELFF.

In this sample, this clonotype turned up a few times. The chain is built from TRBV18 and TRBJ1-2; 7 nucleotides line up with TRBD1. From germline, CDR1 is KGHSH and CDR2 LQKENI. J gave up 0 bases and V 3 bases, and 7 bases lay outside the gene matches. The CDR3 spans 16 residues. DNA for the CDR3: TGTGCCAGCTCACCGAGGACAGGAGAAACTAACTATGGCTACACCTTC. This gives the protein CASSPRTGETNYGYTF.

The rearrangement links TRBV7-3 to TRBJ1-6, with 8 bases aligning to TRBD1. Unmatched junction bases numbered 1, after V lost 2 bases and J lost 10 bases. Germline V gene lookup returns CDR1 SGHTA and CDR2 FQGTGA. This CDR3 has 13 residues. The CDR3 protein is CASSLSGGSPLHF. The CDR3 DNA reads as TGTGCCAGCAGCTTATCAGGGGGCTCACCCCTCCACTTT.

This clonotype was found a few times. This sequence joins TRBV15 and TRBJ1-4; D gene ambiguous. CDR3 length: 13 residues. CDR1 is LNHNV and CDR2 is YYDKDF in the germline V gene (reference sequence). Trimming took 0 bases from V and 8 from J, leaving 7 bases between them. This CDR3 is CATSRDLAEKLFF. For the CDR3, the DNA is TGTGCCACCAGCAGAGATTTAGCGGAAAAACTGTTTTTT.

This clonotype came up a few times. This chain links TRBV25-1 with TRBJ1-2; TRBD1 is a possible D gene (6 bases). The V end lost 8 bases, the J end lost 4 bases, and 8 bases lay between the germline ends. Germline lookup yields CDR1 MGHDK and CDR2 SYGVNS. This CDR3 spans 11 amino acids. The CDR3 coding sequence is TGTGCCAGCCAGGGGCCCTATGGCTACACCTTC. This sequence encodes CASQGPYGYTF.

This clonotype was counted ten times or more. The chain recombines TRBV12-3 or TRBV12-4 with TRBJ2-7; D assignment may be TRBD1 or TRBD2 (5 bases each). The CDR3 is 15 residues long. Trimming stripped 8 bases from V and 6 bases from J, with 23 bases between. In nucleotides, the CDR3 is TGTGCCAGCGGATCTTCGGGACCGAGACAGTCCGAGCAGTACTTC. Translated, it gives CASGSSGPRQSEQYF.

This clonotype was detected only a few times. The gene calls are TRBV5-6 and TRBJ2-3; 9 nucleotides line up with TRBD1. Germline CDR1 is SGHDT and CDR2 is YYEEEE. The CDR3 runs to 15 residues. V shed 7 bases, J shed 4 bases, and the junction held 10 bases outside the gene matches. The CDR3 sequence: CASGMRDRDSDTQYF. The CDR3 bases are TGTGCCAGCGGAATGAGGGACAGGGACTCAGATACGCAGTATTTT.

The genes are TRBV30 and TRBJ2-7, with a weak D call TRBD1 (6 bases). V dropped 4 bases and J dropped 0 bases, with 16 bases sitting between them. Germline CDR1 is GTSNPN and CDR2 is SVGIG (reference sequence). CDR3 length: 15 amino acids. The CDR3 DNA reads TGTGCCTGGACTAGAAGGACAGCGAGCTCCTACGAGCAGTACTTC. It translates to CAWTRRTASSYEQYF.

This chain connects TRBV10-3 to TRBJ2-5; 9 bases match TRBD2. CDR1 is ENHRY, CDR2 SYGVKD, per germline. The CDR3 has 19 residues. V lost 5 bases and J lost 5; bases outside the gene matches: 21. As DNA, the CDR3 is TGTGCCATCAGTCGCAAAGGGGGTAGCGGGAGTGTTATTTTGGAGACCCAGTACTTC. Its translation is CAISRKGGSGSVILETQYF.

V and J are TRBV7-8 and TRBJ2-7; D possibly corresponds to TRBD2 (6 bases). This CDR3 is 15 amino acids long. Germline CDR1 SGHVS, CDR2 FQNEAQ. The V gene lost 5 bases and the J gene lost 2 bases, with 16 bases spanning the gap. The CDR3 sequence: CASSLTFSGTYEQYF. In DNA, the CDR3 is TGTGCCAGCAGCCTTACCTTTAGCGGTACCTACGAGCAGTACTTC.

Only a few counts were recorded for this clonotype. The V and J genes are TRBV4-3 and TRBJ2-5; TRBD2 matches at 10 bases. Trimming at V came to 1 base and at J to 5 bases, leaving 7 bases not matched to a gene. Per the germline V gene, CDR1 is LGHNA and CDR2 is YSLEER. The CDR3 runs 16 residues. CDR3 coding DNA: TGCGCCAGCAGCCAAGTACGAGCGGGAGGGCCCGAGACCCAGTACTTC. Translating gives CASSQVRAGGPETQYF.

The V gene is TRBV24-1, the J gene TRBJ1-5; 7 bases line up with TRBD1. CDR1 and CDR2 from the germline V gene are KGHDR and SFDVKD. With 2 bases clipped from V and 7 bases from J, the junction kept 7 bases outside the gene matches. CDR3 length equals 15 residues. CDR3 bases: TGTGCCACCAGTGATTCTACGACAGGGAAGCAGCCCCAGCATTTT. As protein: CATSDSTTGKQPQHF.

The chain uses TRBV7-8 and TRBJ2-4; D unresolved. Germline V gene sequence: CDR1 SGHVS, CDR2 FQNEAQ. The CDR3 covers 14 residues. Trimming took off 3 bases at V and 7 bases at J, with 13 bases between the two ends. This CDR3 is CASSFPGRMNIQYF. DNA for the CDR3: TGTGCCAGCAGCTTCCCCGGTAGGATGAACATTCAGTACTTC. The whole variable domain, filled in from reference TRBV7-8 and TRBJ2-4, reads GAGVSQSPRYKVAKRGQDVALRCDPISGHVSLFWYQQALGQGPEFLTYFQNEAQLDKSGLPSDRFFAERPEGSVSTLKIQRTQQEDSAVYLCASSFPGRMNIQYFGAGTRLSVL.

This clonotype appeared a few times. The chain has TRBV6-5 and TRBJ2-3; TRBD2 agrees at 10 bases. This CDR3 is built from 17 residues. The germline CDR1 and CDR2 sequences are MNHEY and SVGAGI. Trimming took 0 bases from V and 1 from J; bases not matched to a gene: 4. CDR3 protein: CASSYSLAGVGTDTQYF. For the CDR3, the DNA is TGTGCCAGCAGTTACTCTCTAGCGGGAGTTGGCACAGATACGCAGTATTTT.

This clonotype was counted many times. The CDR3 region is CASSVAPHGEQYF. The CDR3 DNA reads as TGTGCCAGCAGCGTAGCCCCCCACGGCGAGCAGTACTTC. This rearrangement joins TRBV9 to TRBJ2-7; D remains unclear. The CDR3 sequence is 13 residues long. V was pared by 0 bases and J by 6 bases, with 10 bases between. Germline assignment: CDR1 SGDLS and CDR2 YYNGEE.

This clonotype was detected ten times or more. The V call is TRBV20-1, the J call TRBJ2-7, with D perhaps assigned TRBD1 or TRBD2 (5 bases each). The germline V and J ends were trimmed by 5 bases and 3 bases, with 14 bases remaining between them. Germline lookup yields CDR1 DFQATT and CDR2 SNEGSKA (reference sequence). This CDR3 comprises 13 residues. For the CDR3, the DNA is TGCAGTGCTCACCCCTCGGGGCGCTACGAGCAGTACTTC. It translates to CSAHPSGRYEQYF.

V and J are TRBV28 and TRBJ2-3, with D perhaps given as TRBD1 or TRBD2 (6 bases each). The CDR3 consists of 20 residues. CDR1 is MDHEN and CDR2 is SYDVKM in the germline V gene. With 6 bases removed from V and 3 bases from J, the gap between germline ends came to 31 bases. CDR3 nucleotide sequence: TGTGCCAGCAGCCCCACAGGGCTGTTAGATCGGGCGGGACGGACAGATACGCAGTATTTT. It yields the protein CASSPTGLLDRAGRTDTQYF.

CDR3 amino acids: CASSYSPAEGEPYNEQFF. The CDR3 coding sequence is TGTGCCAGCAGTTACTCGCCAGCGGAAGGGGAACCCTACAATGAGCAGTTCTTC. This rearrangement joins TRBV6-2 or TRBV6-3 to TRBJ2-1; D may be TRBD1 or TRBD2 (5 bases each). The CDR3 has 18 residues. Germline assignment: CDR1 MNHEY and CDR2 SVGEGT. Trimming took off 0 bases at V and 2 bases at J, with 17 bases between the two ends.

This chain joins TRBV20-1 and TRBJ2-6; D tentatively fits TRBD1 or TRBD2 (5 bases each). CDR3 length: 15 residues. Germline V lookup: CDR1 DFQATT, CDR2 SNEGSKA (reference sequence). The V and J ends lost 6 bases and 4 bases respectively, with 16 bases between them. In DNA form, the CDR3 reads TGCAGTGCCCGTGGGTCGGGGCAGGGGGCCAACGTCCTGACTTTC. Its protein is CSARGSGQGANVLTF.

This clonotype has a handful of counts. V is TRBV2 and J is TRBJ1-1; the match to TRBD1 covers 9 bases. The CDR3 loop spans 16 amino acids. Germline V CDR1 and CDR2: SNHLY, FYNNEI. The V gene end was trimmed by 5 bases and the J gene end by 1 base; junction bases not matched to a gene: 8. This CDR3 is CASSPGQGRPNTEAFF. The CDR3 DNA reads as TGTGCCAGCAGTCCGGGACAGGGAAGGCCGAACACTGAAGCTTTCTTT. Full variable domain (outside the CDR3, taken from reference TRBV2 and TRBJ1-1): EPEVTQTPSHQVTQMGQEVILRCVPISNHLYFYWYRQILGQKVEFLVSFYNNEISEKSEIFDDQFSVERPDGSNFTLKIRSTKLEDSAMYFCASSPGQGRPNTEAFFGQGTRLTVV.

This chain connects TRBV20-1 to TRBJ2-5, with D perhaps being TRBD1 or TRBD2 (5 bases each). Deletions cut 6 bases from V and 0 bases from J, with 17 bases between. CDR3 length: 15 amino acids. CDR1 and CDR2 (germline): DFQATT, SNEGSKA (reference sequence). The DNA for the CDR3 is TGCAGTGCGGCACCGGGACCCAACTACCAAGAGACCCAGTACTTC. Translating gives CSAAPGPNYQETQYF.

This clonotype showed up just a few times. The chain joins TRBV30 to TRBJ2-6, with D maybe TRBD1 (5 bases). V was cut by 1 base and J by 2 bases, with 12 bases left in between. Per the germline V gene, CDR1 is GTSNPN and CDR2 is SVGIG (reference sequence). The CDR3 spans 16 residues. The CDR3 is CAWSAQGRTGANVLTF. As DNA, the CDR3 is TGTGCCTGGAGTGCGCAGGGCCGGACTGGGGCCAACGTCCTGACTTTC.